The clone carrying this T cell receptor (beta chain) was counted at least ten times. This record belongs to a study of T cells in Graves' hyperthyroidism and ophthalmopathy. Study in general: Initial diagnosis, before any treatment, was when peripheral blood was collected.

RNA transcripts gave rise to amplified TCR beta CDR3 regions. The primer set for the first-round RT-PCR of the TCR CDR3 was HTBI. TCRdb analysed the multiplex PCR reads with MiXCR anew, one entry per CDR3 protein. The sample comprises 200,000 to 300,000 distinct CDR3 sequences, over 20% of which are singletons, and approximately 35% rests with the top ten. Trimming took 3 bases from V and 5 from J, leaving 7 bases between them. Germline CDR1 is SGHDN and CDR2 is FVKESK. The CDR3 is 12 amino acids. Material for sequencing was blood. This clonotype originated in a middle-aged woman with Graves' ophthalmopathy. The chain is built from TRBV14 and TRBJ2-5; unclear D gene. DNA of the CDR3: TGTGCCAGCAGCCAGAGACTCGAGACCCAGTACTTC. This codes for CASSQRLETQYF.